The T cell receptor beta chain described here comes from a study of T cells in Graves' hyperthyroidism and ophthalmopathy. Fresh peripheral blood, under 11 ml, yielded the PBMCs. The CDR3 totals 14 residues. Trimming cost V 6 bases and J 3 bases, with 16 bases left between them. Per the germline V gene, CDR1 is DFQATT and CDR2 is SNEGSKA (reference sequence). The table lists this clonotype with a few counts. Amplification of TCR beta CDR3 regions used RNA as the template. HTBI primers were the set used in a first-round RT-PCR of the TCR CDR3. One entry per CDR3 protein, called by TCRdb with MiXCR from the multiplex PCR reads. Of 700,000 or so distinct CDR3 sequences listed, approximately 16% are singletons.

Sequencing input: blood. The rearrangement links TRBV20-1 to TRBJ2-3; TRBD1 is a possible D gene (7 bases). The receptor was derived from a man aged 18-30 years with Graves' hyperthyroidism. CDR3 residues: CSARRGLGTDTQYF. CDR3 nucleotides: TGCAGTGCCAGGAGGGGGCTTGGGACAGATACGCAGTATTTT.